A single sample gave rise to the 8 T cell receptor beta chains below, sequenced in a study of CD8 T cells in ankylosing spondylitis. TCRdb reprocessed the 5' RACE reads via MiXCR and lists one record per CDR3 protein. Of 250,000 or so distinct CDR3 sequences in the sample, approximately 24% were seen once. The specimen was blood, either unsorted or a sorted T cell fraction (not recorded which). These receptors were collected from a male donor with ankylosing spondylitis or in good health (not recorded which).

The chain has TRBV19 and TRBJ1-5; the D is unclear. The CDR3 totals 15 residues. The V end was cut by 5 bases, the J end by 3 bases, with 14 bases between. The germline V gene has CDR1 LNHDA and CDR2 SQIVND (reference sequence). This chain's CDR3 is CASSLVYINNQPQHF. The CDR3 DNA is TGTGCCAGTAGTTTAGTGTACATAAACAATCAGCCCCAGCATTTT.

This clonotype was found many times. This chain joins TRBV6-1 and TRBJ1-5; no reliable D call. There are 15 residues in the CDR3. V was cut by 6 bases and J by 2 bases, with 14 bases left in between. Germline V CDR1 and CDR2: MNHNS, SASEGT. The CDR3 reads CASRPLGGGNQPQHF. CDR3 nucleotides: TGTGCCAGCAGACCCCTGGGTGGCGGCAATCAGCCCCAGCATTTT.

This clonotype was recorded only once. The chain couples TRBV20-1 to TRBJ2-1; 10 nucleotides line up with TRBD2. CDR3 length equals 15 residues. CDR1 and CDR2 from the germline V gene are DFQATT and SNEGSKA (reference sequence). The V segment lost 1 base and the J segment 6 bases; nucleotides outside the gene matches: 6. CDR3 in DNA: TGCAGTGCTAGAGTAAGCGGGGGGGCATTCAATGAGCAGTTCTTC. It specifies CSARVSGGAFNEQFF.

The chain is built from TRBV29-1 and TRBJ2-3; 7 bases align to TRBD1. Germline lookup yields CDR1 SQVTM and CDR2 ANQGSEA. V lost 4 bases to trimming and J lost 4 bases; unmatched junction nucleotides: 5. The CDR3 spans 13 residues. CDR3 amino acids: CSVGEGAADTQYF. The CDR3 DNA follows: TGCAGCGTTGGCGAGGGGGCGGCAGATACGCAGTATTTT.

There are many counts of this clonotype. This rearrangement joins TRBV20-1 to TRBJ2-5; 7 bases match TRBD1. Germline V gene sequence: CDR1 DFQATT, CDR2 SNEGSKA (reference sequence). The junction had 12 bases not matched to a gene; V was cut back by 6 bases and J by 5 bases. The CDR3 is 14 amino acids. CDR3 loop: CSAHSNRGGETQYF. CDR3 nucleotides: TGCAGTGCCCATTCCAACAGGGGCGGGGAGACCCAGTACTTC.

This chain joins TRBV6-5 and TRBJ1-6; no clear D gene. Trimming left V 0 bases short and J 7 bases short, with 16 bases between. CDR1 and CDR2 from the germline V gene are MNHEY and SVGAGI. The CDR3 sequence is 17 residues long. The CDR3 loop is CASSYSGSTTFNSPLHF. As DNA, the CDR3 is TGTGCCAGCAGTTACTCAGGCAGTACCACGTTCAATTCACCCCTCCACTTT.

In this sample, this clonotype turned up a few times. The rearrangement links TRBV20-1 to TRBJ2-1, with D perhaps TRBD1 (6 bases). V was pared by 5 bases and J by 1 base, with 15 bases between. Germline assignment: CDR1 DFQATT and CDR2 SNEGSKA (reference sequence). The CDR3 has 15 amino acids. The CDR3 bases are TGCAGTGCTTCATCGCCAGGGGAATCCTACAATGAGCAGTTCTTC. Translation gives CSASSPGESYNEQFF.

This clonotype appeared many times. The chain is built from TRBV20-1 and TRBJ2-7; TRBD1 might be the D (7 bases). Germline-derived CDR1 and CDR2 are DFQATT and SNEGSKA (reference sequence). The CDR3 contains 13 residues. V was pared by 4 bases and J by 6 bases, with 16 bases between. The CDR3 sequence: CSATAGGSGEQYF. In DNA, the CDR3 is TGCAGTGCTACGGCAGGGGGGTCTGGCGAGCAGTACTTC.